One T cell receptor (beta chain) is described in this entry. The antigen remains undetermined. This specimen comes from a study of Graves' ophthalmopathy and Graves' hyperthyroidism. Across the whole study: Calling hyperthyroidism stable required that no ophthalmopathy show up within 18 months of follow-up. Study-level points and caveats: Blood also held most thyroid clonotypes expanded above 0.001 frequency.

V was clipped by 0 bases and J by 1 base, with 7 bases between them. This CDR3 region has 14 residues. Germline-derived CDR1 and CDR2 are MNHNS and SASEGT. For repertoire sequencing, the TCR beta CDR3 regions were amplified from RNA transcripts. RT-PCR in the first round used HTBI primers; a second-round multiplex PCR followed. TCRdb reanalysed the multiplex PCR reads using MiXCR and keeps one entry per CDR3 protein. The sample has 580,000 or so distinct CDR3 sequences; just under 40% are singletons. The diagnosis combined clinical symptoms, thyroxine, TRAb, thyroid ultrasound and orbital computed tomography scans.

J is TRBJ2-7 and V is TRBV6-1; tentatively, D is TRBD1 or TRBD2 (5 bases each). Sequences were obtained from peripheral blood or thyroid tissue (not recorded which). This clonotype originated in an adult man with Graves' hyperthyroidism. Here the CDR3 DNA reads TGTGCCAGCAGTGAAGCTGGGGGATCCTACGAGCAGTACTTC. Its translation: CASSEAGGSYEQYF.